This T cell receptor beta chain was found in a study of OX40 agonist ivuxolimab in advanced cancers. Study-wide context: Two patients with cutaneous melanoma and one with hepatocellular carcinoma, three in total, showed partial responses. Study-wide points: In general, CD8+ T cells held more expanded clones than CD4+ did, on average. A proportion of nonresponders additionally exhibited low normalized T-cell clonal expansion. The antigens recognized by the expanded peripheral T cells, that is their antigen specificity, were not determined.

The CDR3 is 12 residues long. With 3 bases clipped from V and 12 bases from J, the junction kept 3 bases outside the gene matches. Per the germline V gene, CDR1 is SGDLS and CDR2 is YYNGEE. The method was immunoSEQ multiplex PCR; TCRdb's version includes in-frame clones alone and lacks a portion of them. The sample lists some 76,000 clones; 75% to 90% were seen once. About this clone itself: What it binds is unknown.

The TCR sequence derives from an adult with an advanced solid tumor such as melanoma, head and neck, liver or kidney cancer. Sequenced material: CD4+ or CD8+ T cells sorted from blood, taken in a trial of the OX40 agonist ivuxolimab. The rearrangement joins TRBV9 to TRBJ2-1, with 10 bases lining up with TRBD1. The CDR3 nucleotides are TGTGCCAGCAGCGCGGACAGGGGGGTGCAGTTCTTC. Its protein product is CASSADRGVQFF.